A single sample gave rise to the 12 T cell receptor beta chains below, sequenced in a study of regulatory T cells in long-lasting Graves disease. Construction of the TCR beta libraries employed iRepertoire HTBI primers in conjunction with Arm-PCR of CDR3 regions. TCRdb reprocessed the multiplex PCR reads with MiXCR, giving one entry per CDR3 protein. This table has 250,000 or so distinct CDR3 sequences, 15% to 20% appearing once. Time point here: newly diagnosed GD, antithyroid drugs for less than 3 months. PBMC RNA served as the TCR library source. A further study also used this sample, focusing on T cells in Graves' hyperthyroidism and ophthalmopathy.

The source material was peripheral blood mononuclear cells (PBMCs), sampled at new diagnosis, from a patient treated with antithyroid drugs. These receptors were taken from a woman aged 30 to 39 with Graves disease.

This clonotype was seen repeatedly, ten times or more. The chain links TRBV6-1 to TRBJ1-1, with D possibly TRBD1 on 6 matching bases. Trimming stripped 5 bases from V and 4 bases from J, with 17 bases between. The CDR3 totals 15 residues. Germline CDR1 is MNHNS and CDR2 is SASEGT. CDR3 DNA: TGTGCCAGCAGTCCCTCGGGGGGCTTGAGCACTGAAGCTTTCTTT. It translates to CASSPSGGLSTEAFF.

This clonotype came up many times. The chain joins TRBV5-1 to TRBJ1-1, with 7 bases aligning to TRBD1. V was clipped by 2 bases and J by 0 bases; unmatched bases: 1. Germline values: CDR1 SGHRS, CDR2 YFSETQ. CDR3 length: 14 residues. The CDR3 reads CASSFQGVNTEAFF. In DNA, the CDR3 is TGCGCCAGCAGCTTCCAGGGGGTGAACACTGAAGCTTTCTTT.

This clonotype was seen more than once but under ten times. A much larger clone differs by one base, so this may be a read error. The J gene is TRBJ2-7, the V gene TRBV6-2 or TRBV6-3; D might be TRBD1 (6 bases). V lost 5 bases, J lost 2 bases, and 16 bases lay in between. The germline gives CDR1 MNHEY, CDR2 SVGEGT. This CDR3 has 15 residues. CDR3 nucleotides: TGTGCCAGCAGTCCGGACAGAAGGGGACCCTACGAGCAGTACTTC. Protein sequence: CASSPDRRGPYEQYF.

This clonotype was counted ten times or more. V gene TRBV20-1 combines with J gene TRBJ2-3; D is unclear. Per germline, CDR1 DFQATT and CDR2 SNEGSKA (reference sequence). Trimming left V 0 bases short and J 5 bases short, with 3 bases between. The CDR3 sequence is 11 residues long. This CDR3 reads CSARDQDTQYF. In nucleotides, the CDR3 is TGCAGTGCTAGAGATCAAGATACGCAGTATTTT.

This clonotype has ten or more counts. The chain joins TRBV15 to TRBJ2-7; D is perhaps TRBD2 (6 bases). Trimming cost V 5 bases and J 6 bases, with 17 bases left between them. This CDR3 has 14 residues. From germline, CDR1 is LNHNV and CDR2 YYDKDF (reference sequence). This CDR3 is CATSATGVLAEQYF. DNA of the CDR3: TGTGCCACCAGCGCAACGGGGGTACTAGCCGAGCAGTACTTC.

This clonotype has just a few counts. V usage is TRBV13 and J usage is TRBJ2-1, with 12 bases matching TRBD2. This CDR3 has 15 amino acids. Unmatched junction bases numbered 7, after V lost 5 bases and J lost 8 bases. CDR1 and CDR2 from the germline V gene are PRHDT and FYEKMQ (reference sequence). The CDR3 loop is CASSDPSGGAYEQFF. The CDR3, as DNA: TGTGCCAGCAGCGACCCTAGCGGGGGGGCCTATGAGCAGTTCTTC.

For this clonotype: The final CDR3 position lacks the conserved phenylalanine or tryptophan, pointing to a likely read error. The genes are TRBV7-2 and TRBJ2-3, with D hard to call. Per germline, CDR1 SGHTA and CDR2 FQGNSA. The germline V and J ends were trimmed by 2 bases and 2 bases, with 11 bases remaining between them. This CDR3 has 15 amino acids. CDR3 sequence (DNA): TGTGCCAGCAGCTTACTAGTGATTAACACAGATACGCAGTATTCT. Translating gives CASSLLVINTDTQYS.

This chain links TRBV4-1 with TRBJ2-6, with D possibly matching TRBD2 (6 bases). The CDR3 is 17 residues long. Germline CDR1 MGHRA, CDR2 YSYEKL. Trimming removed 3 bases at V and 3 bases at J, with 15 bases between. CDR3 in DNA: TGCGCCAGCAGCCATTCTGCGGAGGGGTTTGGGGCCAACGTCCTGACTTTC. Its protein is CASSHSAEGFGANVLTF.

This clonotype was found many times. The chain is built from TRBV9 and TRBJ1-3, with 10 nucleotides matching TRBD1. The CDR3 has 19 residues. The V gene's germline CDR1 is SGDLS and CDR2 YYNGEE. V gave up 0 bases and J gave up 0 bases; unmatched junction bases: 9. In DNA form, the CDR3 reads TGTGCCAGCAGCGTAGCGAAGACAGGGGGCACAAGCTCTGGAAACACCATATATTTT. This sequence encodes CASSVAKTGGTSSGNTIYF.

The V call is TRBV5-1, the J call TRBJ2-7, with 15 positions matching TRBD2. Unmatched junction bases numbered 6, after V lost 5 bases and J lost 6 bases. This CDR3 spans 15 amino acids. Germline CDR1 SGHRS, CDR2 YFSETQ. Written as DNA, the CDR3 is TGCGCCAGCAGACCTGGACTAGCGGGGGGGCCCGAGCAGTACTTC. This encodes CASRPGLAGGPEQYF.

The V call is TRBV19, the J call TRBJ2-4; tentative D call: TRBD2 (5 bases). The germline CDR1 and CDR2 sequences are LNHDA and SQIVND (reference sequence). Deletions cut 3 bases from V and 0 bases from J, with 9 bases between. The CDR3 spans 15 residues. The CDR3 bases are TGTGCCAGTAGTATGGGGAGCACAGCCAAAAACATTCAGTACTTC. This translates into CASSMGSTAKNIQYF.

This clonotype was recorded many times. CDR3 DNA sequence: TGTGCCAGCAGCTTACCGCCGCCAACACAGGGAGCCGAGCAGTACTTC. Amino acids: CASSLPPPTQGAEQYF. This chain joins TRBV11-2 and TRBJ2-7, with D perhaps matching TRBD1 (6 bases). Deletions cut 2 bases from V and 6 bases from J, with 20 bases between. The CDR3 contains 16 residues. From germline, CDR1 is SGHAT and CDR2 FQNNGV.